The T cell receptor (beta chain) described here comes from a study of graft-versus-host responses after intestinal transplantation (dated by TCRdb to the early 2020s). Broadly, across the study: The transplants that recipients got were multivisceral, liver-intestinal, or isolated intestinal. Graft-versus-host and host-versus-graft alloreactive T cell clones were tracked in the graft, circulation and bone marrow after intestinal transplantation using bulk TCR-beta CDR3 sequencing. The cohort enrolled under 30 intestinal transplant recipients, one of whom was a retransplant, and a few patients without pretransplant specimens were excluded. Every recipient was given anti-thymocyte globulin induction, then maintenance tacrolimus and steroids for 3 to 4 years. Donor T cell macrochimerism was defined as a peak of at least 4% donor T cells among recipient peripheral blood mononuclear cells. To identify alloreactive clones, pre-transplant mixed lymphocyte reaction products were sequenced and then compared with unstimulated pre-transplant donor and recipient T cells. Rather than going through the commercial service, samples from a few later patients were sequenced in-house on an Illumina MiSeq and processed with MiXCR.

Summary of the overall study and its limitations: The relatively low number and heterogeneity of intestinal transplant patients limited the conclusions. GvH clones were detected in recipient bone marrow, and some of these GvH clones were observed earlier in ileal mucosa or blood, consistent with an intestinal mucosal origin. Early after transplant, peak levels of circulating GvH clones were associated with declines in HvG clones. Patients with donor T cell macrochimerism had high GvH to HvG T cell clonal ratios in their allografts.

The library came from the immunoSEQ multiplex PCR assay. Adaptive Biotechnologies carried out high-throughput TCR-beta CDR3 sequencing of genomic DNA for most patients. The published analysis was carried out like this. Adaptive's ImmunoSEQ software was the source of the TCR sequencing data for fewer than 20 patients, while three other patients were processed with MiXCR and VDJtools. Because the origin of CDR3 nucleotide sequences shared between donor and recipient could not be assigned, those sequences were removed. To count as alloreactive, a clone needed at least 2-fold expansion over unstimulated cells and a minimum CFSE-low frequency of 0.002% (template counts) or 0.001% (read counts). Clones detected in sequenced pre-transplant spleen, lymph node, or MLR CFSE-low populations of the donor or recipient were defined as mappable. The cumulative frequency of alloreactive clones was calculated as a percentage of all sequences, weighted by copy number. The table comes from immuneACCESS by way of TCRdb, which keeps in-frame sequences with V and J called. Part of the clones is missing from these tables; in studies checked, under half for an unresolved V gene and the rest for unknown reasons. The DNA was the basis for D and trimming; V, J and clone size are from that table. This sample has roughly 45,000 clones in its table, and approximately 94% of those were observed once. Clones ranked in the top ten supply about 1.4% of the sample.

Blood samples were collected up to 4 times in the first month after transplant and then at least monthly when available. CDR3 length: 17 amino acids, cysteine to phenylalanine. The CDR3 DNA has 51 bases and is translated from base 1. CDR1 SGHTA and CDR2 FQGTGA are derived from the germline V gene. Unmatched junction bases come to 10, with V trimmed by 2 bases and J by 4 bases. Notes on this clone: Its antigen remains undetermined. No much larger clone exists at a distance of one base, and base qualities are not known.

The sequencing here drew on PBMCs, taken approximately 350 days after intestinal transplant. The receptor was derived from a human patient who received an intestinal transplant, so some T cells may come from the graft donor. The chain links TRBV7-3 with TRBJ2-3; 9 bases in the middle match TRBD2. The CDR3 region has the sequence CASSLLAAGGISDTQYF. The nucleotides read TGTGCCAGCAGCTTACTCGCGGCGGGAGGGATTTCAGATACGCAGTATTTT.